This T cell receptor (beta chain) was sequenced during a study of blood T cells in healthy people across ages. With a J-beta primer mix and a sample-barcoded 5' primer, a second PCR ran about 7 to 11 cycles. TCRdb re-called the 5' RACE reads through MiXCR, storing one row per CDR3 protein. The sample lists hundreds of thousands of distinct CDR3 sequences, under 25% seen once, with about 3.6% in the top ten. J was trimmed by 8 bases and V by 6 bases; bases with no gene match: 6. The CDR3 extends over 13 amino acids. Germline CDR1 and CDR2: MNHEY and SVGAGI. The table lists this clonotype with a few counts. The authors drew about 9.9 milliliters of peripheral blood from each donor. Isolating PBMCs gave at least 7 million of these cells per sample.

Source material: blood. The rearrangement links TRBV6-5 to TRBJ1-2; 10 positions agree with TRBD1. This receptor was identified in a man aged 65-85 years in good health. The CDR3 here is CASRTGTGVGYTF. CDR3 coding DNA: TGTGCCAGCAGAACCGGGACAGGGGTCGGCTACACCTTC.